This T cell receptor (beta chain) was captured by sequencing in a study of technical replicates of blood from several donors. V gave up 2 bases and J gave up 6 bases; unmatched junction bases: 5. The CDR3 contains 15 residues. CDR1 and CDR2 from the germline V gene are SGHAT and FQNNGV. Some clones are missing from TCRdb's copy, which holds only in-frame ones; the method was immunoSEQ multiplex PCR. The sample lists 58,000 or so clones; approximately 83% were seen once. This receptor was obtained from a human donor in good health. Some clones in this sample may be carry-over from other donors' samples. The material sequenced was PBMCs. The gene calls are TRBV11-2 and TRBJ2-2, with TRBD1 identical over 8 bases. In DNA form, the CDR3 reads TGTGCCAGCAGCTTACAGGGGGCATGGTCCGGGGAGCTGTTTTTT. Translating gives CASSLQGAWSGELFF.